This passage covers 5 T cell receptor beta chains from one sample sequenced in a study of shared clonotypes between healthy human individuals. TCRdb's copy holds only in-frame clones and misses some; the assay was immunoSEQ multiplex PCR. Found here are approximately 82,000 clones, about 61% of them singletons; the top ten hold around 50%. The sample consisted of memory CD8+ T cells sorted from blood. This sample's subset: CD45RO+ cells pooled with CCR7-negative TemRA cells. The receptor set was obtained from a man aged 30-40 years in good health.

This clone appeared a single time. The chain carries TRBV25-1 and TRBJ1-4, with D uncertain. Germline lookup yields CDR1 MGHDK and CDR2 SYGVNS. The CDR3 has 13 amino acids. V shed 5 bases and J shed 0 bases, with 4 bases lying between them. CDR3 sequence reads: CASSTTTNEKLFF. The CDR3 nucleotides read TGTGCCAGCAGTACGACAACTAATGAAAAACTGTTTTTT.

V is TRBV4-1 and J is TRBJ2-2; no definite D call. Trimming shortened V by 1 base and J by 4 bases, and 13 bases separated the two germline ends. This CDR3 contains 16 residues. In germline, CDR1 is MGHRA, CDR2 YSYEKL. The CDR3 nucleotides are TGCGCCAGCAGCCAAGTAGTATCTAGTCGCACCGGGGAGCTGTTTTTT. Translating it yields CASSQVVSSRTGELFF.

The sample holds a few counts of this clone. The chain recombines TRBV2 with TRBJ2-2; D call uncertain. There are 13 residues in the CDR3. Trimming removed 4 bases from V and 6 bases from J, with 9 bases in between. CDR1 and CDR2 (germline): SNHLY, FYNNEI. The DNA of the CDR3 is TGTGCCAGCAGTGTAAGAGTTCCCGGGGAGCTGTTTTTT. It translates to CASSVRVPGELFF.

V gene TRBV28 combines with J gene TRBJ1-1, with a possible D match to TRBD1 (5 bases). Germline loops: CDR1 MDHEN, CDR2 SYDVKM. The CDR3 runs 13 residues. Trimming cost V 6 bases and J 0 bases, with 8 bases left between them. The CDR3 region has the DNA TGTGCCAGCAGCAAGGGGATGAACACTGAAGCTTTCTTT. It is translated as CASSKGMNTEAFF.

In regard to this clone: With a far larger clone one base away, a read error is the likely cause. The V call is TRBV6-5, the J call TRBJ2-7; 10 positions match TRBD1. J gave up 3 bases and V 6 bases, and 5 bases lay outside the gene matches. The CDR3 length is 14 residues. Germline V gene sequence: CDR1 MNHEY, CDR2 SVGAGI. The CDR3 nucleotides read TGTGCCAGCAGCCCCGGGACAGGGGACTACGAGCAGTACTTC. Its protein is CASSPGTGDYEQYF.